This T cell receptor (beta chain) originates from a study of OX40 agonist ivuxolimab in advanced cancers. Germline CDR1 reads LGHNA; CDR2 reads YNFKEQ. The germline V and J ends were trimmed by 0 bases and 2 bases, with 11 bases remaining between them. This CDR3 contains 15 residues. TCRdb's table, derived via immunoSEQ multiplex PCR, lists solely in-frame clones and lacks some. The sample lists some 35,000 clones; more than 75% were seen once. This sequence was found in an adult with an advanced solid tumor such as melanoma, head and neck, liver or kidney cancer. Sequencing used CD4+ or CD8+ T cells sorted from blood, obtained in a trial of the OX40 agonist ivuxolimab. The genes are TRBV4-2 and TRBJ2-7; no reliable D call. The CDR3 protein is CASSQDSGPTYEQYF. CDR3 coding DNA: TGTGCCAGCAGCCAAGATAGTGGACCAACCTACGAGCAGTACTTC.